A selection of T cell receptor beta chains follows, all from one sample in a study of neurological immune-mediated disorders. Each CDR3 protein gets one entry after TCRdb re-called the 5' RACE reads with MiXCR. The sample lists 65,000 to 95,000 distinct CDR3 sequences; 5% to 6% were seen once. The sequencing input was PBMCs. The source of these receptors is a woman aged 25 to 39 with multiple sclerosis. Each CDR3 is given with its conserved first and last residue. D genes are given only for firm matches. Not all rows give a size; the values are once, few, many and, for expanded clones, a class.

v_call,j_call,clone_size,d_call,cdr3_nt,cdr3_aa
TRBV5-1,TRBJ2-3,many,NA,TGCGCCAGCAGCTTCGAAGGAACGCAGTATTTT,CASSFEGTQYF
TRBV27,TRBJ2-5,many,NA,TGTGCCAGCAGTTTGAGTTTTGGGGAGACCCAGTACTTC,CASSLSFGETQYF
TRBV5-1,TRBJ2-2,many,TRBD2,TGCGCCAGCAGCTTAAGAGCGGGGCAAGCGAACACCGGGGAGCTGTTTTTT,CASSLRAGQANTGELFF
TRBV9,TRBJ2-2,few,NA,TGTGCCAGCAGCGCCATCGGCCGCGCGAACACCGGGGAGCTGTTTTTT,CASSAIGRANTGELFF
TRBV12-3/TRBV12-4,TRBJ2-7,many,NA,TGTGCCAGCTGCCCATCAGAGTGGAGCGAGCAGTACTTC,CASCPSEWSEQYF
TRBV20-1,TRBJ2-1,many,TRBD2,TGCAGTGCTCGCCCCCGGCTAGCGGGAGGGAAGGGTGAGCAGTTCTTC,CSARPRLAGGKGEQFF
TRBV3-1,TRBJ2-3,many,TRBD2,TGTGCCAGCAGTCCCGCGGGAGTAGCGGGACCGGAAGATACGCAGTATTTT,CASSPAGVAGPEDTQYF
TRBV20-1,TRBJ2-5,many,TRBD2,TGCAGTGCTAGAGATCACCTAACTAGCGGAGAGACCCAGTACTTC,CSARDHLTSGETQYF
TRBV11-2,TRBJ1-2,many,NA,TGTGCCAGCAGCTTAGATGGGGGCGCGAACTATGGCTACACCTTC,CASSLDGGANYGYTF
TRBV6-5,TRBJ2-2,many,TRBD2,TGTGCCAGCAGCGGACTAGCGGGGGGGAACACCGGGGAGCTGTTTTTT,CASSGLAGGNTGELFF
TRBV20-1,TRBJ1-1,many,NA,TGCAGTGCTAGAGATCCTGGTAGGACTGAAGCTTTCTTT,CSARDPGRTEAFF
TRBV5-1,TRBJ2-3,many,TRBD1,TGCGCCAGCAGCTCGGGACAGGCTACAGATACGCAGTATTTT,CASSSGQATDTQYF
TRBV7-2,TRBJ2-2,many,NA,TGTGCCAGCAGCTTACCCGGGAGCAACACCGGGGAGCTGTTTTTT,CASSLPGSNTGELFF
TRBV20-1,TRBJ2-3,NA,TRBD2,TGCAGTGCTAGAGCCCCTAGCGGGGGGGCAGATACGCAGTATTTT,CSARAPSGGADTQYF
TRBV9,TRBJ2-3,few,NA,TGTGCCAGCAGCGTAGCCCCCCCAGATACGCAGTATTTT,CASSVAPPDTQYF
TRBV28,TRBJ2-2,many,NA,TGTGCCAGCAGGACCGGGACTCCTCCAGGGGGAATTACCGGGGAGCTGTTTTTT,CASRTGTPPGGITGELFF
TRBV14,TRBJ2-1,few,NA,TGTGCCAGCAGCCAAGTTTTGGGGAATGAGCAGTTCTTC,CASSQVLGNEQFF
TRBV12-3/TRBV12-4,TRBJ2-3,many,TRBD2,TGTGCCAGCAGCCCAGGACTAGCGGGTTCAGATACGCAGTATTTT,CASSPGLAGSDTQYF
TRBV2,TRBJ2-5,many,TRBD2,TGTGCCAGCCAAAGGGCGGGGGGGCAAGAGACCCAGTACTTC,CASQRAGGQETQYF
TRBV5-1,TRBJ1-2,many,NA,TGCGCCAGCAGCTCACAGGGCGAACTATACGGCTACACCTTC,CASSSQGELYGYTF
TRBV20-1,TRBJ1-2,NA,NA,TGCAGTGCTAGCCCCTCATCCGTGTCCCTCTATGGCTACACCTTC,CSASPSSVSLYGYTF
TRBV20-1,TRBJ2-1,many,NA,TGCAGTGCCACGGCTGTGGACTCCTACAATGAGCAGTTCTTC,CSATAVDSYNEQFF
TRBV5-1,TRBJ2-5,NA,NA,TGCGCCAGCAGCTCGGGATTAGAGACCCAGTACTTC,CASSSGLETQYF
TRBV11-2,TRBJ2-3,NA,TRBD2,TGTGCCAGCAGCTTAACTAGCGGGGGTATTGATACGCAGTATTTT,CASSLTSGGIDTQYF